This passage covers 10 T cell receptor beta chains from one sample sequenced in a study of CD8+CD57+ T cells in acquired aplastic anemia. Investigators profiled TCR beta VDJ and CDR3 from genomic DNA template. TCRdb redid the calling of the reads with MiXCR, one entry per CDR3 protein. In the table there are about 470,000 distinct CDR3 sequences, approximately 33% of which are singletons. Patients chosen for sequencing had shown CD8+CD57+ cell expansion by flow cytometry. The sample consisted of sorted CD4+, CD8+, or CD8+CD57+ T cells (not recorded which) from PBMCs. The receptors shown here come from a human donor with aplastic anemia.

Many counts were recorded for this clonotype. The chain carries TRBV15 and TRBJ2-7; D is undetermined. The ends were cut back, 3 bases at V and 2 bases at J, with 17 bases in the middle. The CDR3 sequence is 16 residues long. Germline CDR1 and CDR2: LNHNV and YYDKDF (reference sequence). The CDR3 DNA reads TGTGCCACCAGCAGTGAACACAAGACTCTCCCCTACGAGCAGTACTTC. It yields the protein CATSSEHKTLPYEQYF. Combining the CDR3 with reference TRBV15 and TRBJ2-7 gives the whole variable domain DAMVIQNPRYQVTQFGKPVTLSCSQTLNHNVMYWYQQKSSQAPKLLFHYYDKDFNNEADTPDNFQSRRPNTSFCFLDIRSPGLGDTAMYLCATSSEHKTLPYEQYFGPGTRLTVT.

CDR3 residues: CASSYTSGEGQPQHF. The CDR3 coding sequence is TGTGCCAGCAGTTACACTTCGGGGGAGGGTCAGCCCCAGCATTTT. This chain joins TRBV6-5 and TRBJ1-5; perhaps TRBD1 as D (5 bases). The V and J ends lost 2 bases and 6 bases respectively, with 14 bases between them. This CDR3 comprises 15 residues. CDR1 is MNHEY and CDR2 is SVGAGI in the germline V gene.

In DNA, the CDR3 is TGCAGTGCGAAGCGGGGGACAGGCTATGAAGCTTTCTTT. Amino acids: CSAKRGTGYEAFF. The rearrangement links TRBV20-1 to TRBJ1-1; 8 positions agree with TRBD1. V trimming: 6 bases; J trimming: 7 bases; junction bases outside the gene matches: 10. CDR3 size: 13 residues. Per the germline V gene, CDR1 is DFQATT and CDR2 is SNEGSKA (reference sequence).

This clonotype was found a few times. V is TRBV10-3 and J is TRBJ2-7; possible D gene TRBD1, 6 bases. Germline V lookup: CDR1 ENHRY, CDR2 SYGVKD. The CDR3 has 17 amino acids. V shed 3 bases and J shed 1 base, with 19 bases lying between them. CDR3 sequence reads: CAISERLRTEHSYEQYF. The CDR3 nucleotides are TGTGCCATCAGTGAACGCCTCAGGACAGAACATTCCTACGAGCAGTACTTC.

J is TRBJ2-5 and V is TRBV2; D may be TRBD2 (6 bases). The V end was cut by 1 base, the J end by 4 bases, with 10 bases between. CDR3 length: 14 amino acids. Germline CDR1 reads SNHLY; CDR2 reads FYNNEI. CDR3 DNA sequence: TGTGCCAGCAGTGAAGGGAGGGTTGGAGAGACCCAGTACTTC. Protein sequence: CASSEGRVGETQYF.

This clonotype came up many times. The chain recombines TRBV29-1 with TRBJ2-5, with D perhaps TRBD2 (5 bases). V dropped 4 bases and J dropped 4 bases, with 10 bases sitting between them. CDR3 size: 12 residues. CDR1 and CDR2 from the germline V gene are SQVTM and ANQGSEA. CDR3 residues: CSVGSGGETQYF. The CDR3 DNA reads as TGCAGCGTTGGATCAGGAGGAGAGACCCAGTACTTC.

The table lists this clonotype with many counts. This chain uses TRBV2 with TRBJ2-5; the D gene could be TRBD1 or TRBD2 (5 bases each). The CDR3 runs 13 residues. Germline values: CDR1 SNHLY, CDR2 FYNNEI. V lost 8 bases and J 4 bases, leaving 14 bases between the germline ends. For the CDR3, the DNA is TGTGCCAGCGGGACCGGCCCATCAGAGACCCAGTACTTC. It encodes CASGTGPSETQYF.

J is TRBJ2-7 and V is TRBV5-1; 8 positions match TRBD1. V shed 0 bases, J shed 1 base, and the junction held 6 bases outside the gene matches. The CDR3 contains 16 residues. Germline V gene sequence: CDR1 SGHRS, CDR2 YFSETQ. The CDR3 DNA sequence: TGCGCCAGCAGCTTGGGGGGACAGGTCCTTTCCTACGAGCAGTACTTC. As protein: CASSLGGQVLSYEQYF.

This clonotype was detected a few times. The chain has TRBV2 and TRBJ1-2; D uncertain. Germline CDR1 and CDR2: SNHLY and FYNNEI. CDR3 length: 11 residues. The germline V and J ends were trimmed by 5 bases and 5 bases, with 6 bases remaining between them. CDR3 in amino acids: CASSHEYGYTF. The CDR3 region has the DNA TGTGCCAGCAGTCATGAATATGGCTACACCTTC.

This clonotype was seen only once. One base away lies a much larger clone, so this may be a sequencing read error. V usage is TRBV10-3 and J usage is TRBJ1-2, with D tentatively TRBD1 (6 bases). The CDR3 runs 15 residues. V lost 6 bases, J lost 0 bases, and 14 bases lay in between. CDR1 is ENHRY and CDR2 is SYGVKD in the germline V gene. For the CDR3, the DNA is TGTGCCATCAGGGACGGGGACACACCTAACTATGGCTACACCTTC. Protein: CAIRDGDTPNYGYTF.